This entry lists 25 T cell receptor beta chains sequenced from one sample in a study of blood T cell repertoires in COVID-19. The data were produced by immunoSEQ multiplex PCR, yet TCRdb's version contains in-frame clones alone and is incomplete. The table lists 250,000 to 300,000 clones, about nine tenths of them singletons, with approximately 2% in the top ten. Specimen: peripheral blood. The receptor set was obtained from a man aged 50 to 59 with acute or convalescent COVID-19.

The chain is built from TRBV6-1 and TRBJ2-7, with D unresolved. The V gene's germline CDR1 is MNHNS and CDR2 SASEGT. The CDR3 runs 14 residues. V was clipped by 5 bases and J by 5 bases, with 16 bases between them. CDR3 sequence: CASSSLGLVDEQYF. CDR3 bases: TGTGCCAGCAGTTCACTTGGTCTTGTCGACGAGCAGTACTTC.

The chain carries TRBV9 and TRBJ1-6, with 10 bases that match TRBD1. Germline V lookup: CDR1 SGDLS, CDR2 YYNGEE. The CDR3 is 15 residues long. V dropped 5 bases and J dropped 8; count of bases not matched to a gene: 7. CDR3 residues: CASRGGGQGYSPLHF. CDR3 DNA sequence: TGTGCCAGCAGGGGTGGGGGACAGGGGTATTCACCCCTCCACTTT. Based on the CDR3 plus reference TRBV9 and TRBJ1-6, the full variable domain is DSGVTQTPKHLITATGQRVTLRCSPRSGDLSVYWYQQSLDQGLQFLIQYYNGEERAKGNILERFSAQQFPDLHSELNLSSLELGDSALYFCASRGGGQGYSPLHFGNGTRLTVT.

The CDR3 DNA is TGTGCCAGCACCCCTGGGGGGGGTAATGAAAAACTGTTTTTT. Translated: CASTPGGGNEKLFF. The V call is TRBV7-9, the J call TRBJ1-4, with D possibly TRBD1 on 5 matching bases. Germline V gene data show CDR1 as SEHNR and CDR2 as FQNEAQ (reference sequence). The V end was cut by 7 bases, the J end by 4 bases, with 13 bases between. This CDR3 is 14 amino acids long.

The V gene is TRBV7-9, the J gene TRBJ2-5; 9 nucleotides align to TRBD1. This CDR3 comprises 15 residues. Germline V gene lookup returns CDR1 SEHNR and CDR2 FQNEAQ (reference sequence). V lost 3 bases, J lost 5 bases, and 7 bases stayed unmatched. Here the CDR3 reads CASSFGTGTRETQYF. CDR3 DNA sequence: TGTGCCAGCAGCTTTGGGACAGGGACACGGGAGACCCAGTACTTC.

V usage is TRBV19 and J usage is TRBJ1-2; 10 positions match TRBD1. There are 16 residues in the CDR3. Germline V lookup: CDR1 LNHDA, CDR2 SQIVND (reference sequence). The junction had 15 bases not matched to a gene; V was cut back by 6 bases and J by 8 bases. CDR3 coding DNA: TGTGCCAGTAGGATGACAGGGGGCGCGACGGGTGGAGGCTACACCTTC. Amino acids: CASRMTGGATGGGYTF.

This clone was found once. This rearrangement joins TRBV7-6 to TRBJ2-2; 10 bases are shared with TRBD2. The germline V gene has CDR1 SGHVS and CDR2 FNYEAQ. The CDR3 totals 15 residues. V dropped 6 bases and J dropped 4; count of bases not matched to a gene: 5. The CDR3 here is CASRASGGSTGELFF. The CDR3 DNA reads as TGTGCCAGCAGGGCTAGCGGGGGCTCCACCGGGGAGCTGTTTTTT.

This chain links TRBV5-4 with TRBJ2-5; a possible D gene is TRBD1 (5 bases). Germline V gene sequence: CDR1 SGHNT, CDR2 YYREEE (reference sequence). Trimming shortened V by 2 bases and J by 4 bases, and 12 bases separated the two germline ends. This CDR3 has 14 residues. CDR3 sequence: CASSFQGSGETQYF. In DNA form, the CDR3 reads TGTGCCAGCAGCTTCCAGGGATCTGGAGAGACCCAGTACTTC.

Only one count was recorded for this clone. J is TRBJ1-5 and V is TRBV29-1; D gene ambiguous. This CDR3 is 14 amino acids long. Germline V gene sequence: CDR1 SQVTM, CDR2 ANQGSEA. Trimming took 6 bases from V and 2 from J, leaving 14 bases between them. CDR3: CSVSLNTRNQPQHF. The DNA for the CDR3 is TGCAGCGTCTCCCTCAACACGCGCAATCAGCCCCAGCATTTT.

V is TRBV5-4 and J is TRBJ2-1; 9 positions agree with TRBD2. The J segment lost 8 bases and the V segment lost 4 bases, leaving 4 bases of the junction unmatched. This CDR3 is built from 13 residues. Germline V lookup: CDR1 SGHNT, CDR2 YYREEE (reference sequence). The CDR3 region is CASSPGTSHEQFF. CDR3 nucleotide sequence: TGTGCCAGCAGCCCAGGGACTAGCCATGAGCAGTTCTTC.

Written as DNA, the CDR3 is TGTGCCAGCAGCCCTCTAGCGGGGGGCACAGATACGCAGTATTTT. It codes for CASSPLAGGTDTQYF. V is TRBV7-2 and J is TRBJ2-3; 10 bases fit TRBD2. CDR3 length equals 15 residues. Germline loops: CDR1 SGHTA, CDR2 FQGNSA. V shed 5 bases, J shed 1 base, and the junction held 3 bases outside the gene matches.

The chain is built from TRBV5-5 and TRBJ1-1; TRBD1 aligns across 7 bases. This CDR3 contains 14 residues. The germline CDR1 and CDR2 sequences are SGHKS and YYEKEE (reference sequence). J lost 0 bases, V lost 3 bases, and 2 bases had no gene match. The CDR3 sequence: CASSWDSLNTEAFF. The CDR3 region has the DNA TGTGCCAGCAGCTGGGACAGCTTGAACACTGAAGCTTTCTTT.

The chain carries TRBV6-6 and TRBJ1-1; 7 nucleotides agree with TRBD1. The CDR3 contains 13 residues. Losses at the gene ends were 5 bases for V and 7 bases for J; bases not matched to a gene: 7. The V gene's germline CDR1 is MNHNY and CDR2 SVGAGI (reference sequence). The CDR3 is CASSKQGTFEAFF. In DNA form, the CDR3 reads TGTGCCAGCAGTAAACAGGGGACCTTTGAAGCTTTCTTT.

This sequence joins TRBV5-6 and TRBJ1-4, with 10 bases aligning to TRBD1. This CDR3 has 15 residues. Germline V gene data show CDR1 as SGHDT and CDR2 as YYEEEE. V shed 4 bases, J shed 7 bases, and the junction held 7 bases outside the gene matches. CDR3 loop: CASSPWGQGPEKLFF. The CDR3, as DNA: TGTGCCAGCAGCCCATGGGGACAGGGGCCTGAAAAACTGTTTTTT. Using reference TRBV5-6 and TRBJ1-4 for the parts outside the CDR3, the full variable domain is DAGVTQSPTHLIKTRGQQVTLRCSPKSGHDTVSWYQQALGQGPQFIFQYYEEEERQRGNFPDRFSGHQFPNYSSELNVNALLLGDSALYLCASSPWGQGPEKLFFGSGTQLSVL.

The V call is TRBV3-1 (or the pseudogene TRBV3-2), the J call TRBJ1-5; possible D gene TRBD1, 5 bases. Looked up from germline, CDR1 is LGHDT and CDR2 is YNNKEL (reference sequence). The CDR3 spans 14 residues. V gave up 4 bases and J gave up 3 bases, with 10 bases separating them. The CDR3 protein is CASSPTELNQPQHF. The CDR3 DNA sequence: TGTGCCAGCAGCCCGACAGAGCTCAATCAGCCCCAGCATTTT.

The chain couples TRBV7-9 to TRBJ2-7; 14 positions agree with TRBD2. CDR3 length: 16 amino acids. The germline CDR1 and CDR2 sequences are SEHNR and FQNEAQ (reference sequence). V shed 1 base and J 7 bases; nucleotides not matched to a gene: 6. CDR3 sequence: CASSLVGTSGGGEQYF. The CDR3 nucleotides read TGTGCCAGCAGCTTAGTGGGGACTAGCGGGGGAGGGGAGCAGTACTTC.

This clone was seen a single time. This CDR3 is CASSQEYGTGSTF. The CDR3, as DNA: TGTGCCAGCAGCCAAGAATATGGGACAGGGTCCACCTTC. The V and J genes are TRBV3-1 (or the pseudogene TRBV3-2) and TRBJ1-2, with TRBD1 matching 9 bases. The CDR3 covers 13 residues. CDR1 is LGHDT, CDR2 YNNKEL, per germline (reference sequence). V shed 0 bases, J shed 13 bases, and the junction held 6 bases outside the gene matches.

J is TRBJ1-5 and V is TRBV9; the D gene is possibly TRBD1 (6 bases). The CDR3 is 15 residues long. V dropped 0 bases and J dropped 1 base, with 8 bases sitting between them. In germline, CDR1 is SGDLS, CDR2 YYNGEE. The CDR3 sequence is CASSVGQGSNQPQHF. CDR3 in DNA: TGTGCCAGCAGCGTAGGTCAGGGGAGCAATCAGCCCCAGCATTTT.

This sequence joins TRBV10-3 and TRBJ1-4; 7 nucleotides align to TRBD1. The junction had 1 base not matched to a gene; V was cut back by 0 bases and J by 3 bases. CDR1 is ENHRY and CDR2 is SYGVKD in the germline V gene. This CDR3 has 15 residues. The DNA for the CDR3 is TGTGCCATCAGTGAGTCGGGACAGTCTAATGAAAAACTGTTTTTT. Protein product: CAISESGQSNEKLFF.

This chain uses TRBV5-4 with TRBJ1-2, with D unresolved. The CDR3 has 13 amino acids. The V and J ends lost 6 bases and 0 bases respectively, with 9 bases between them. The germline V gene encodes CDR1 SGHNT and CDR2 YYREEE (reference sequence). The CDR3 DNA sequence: TGTGCCAGCACCACCGGAGCTAACTATGGCTACACCTTC. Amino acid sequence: CASTTGANYGYTF.

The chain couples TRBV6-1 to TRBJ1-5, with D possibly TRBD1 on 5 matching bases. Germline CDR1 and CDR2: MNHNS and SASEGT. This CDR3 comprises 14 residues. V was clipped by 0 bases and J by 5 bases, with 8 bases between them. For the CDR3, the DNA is TGTGCCAGCAGTGAAGCACCGGGGGATCAGCCCCAGCATTTT. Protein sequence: CASSEAPGDQPQHF.

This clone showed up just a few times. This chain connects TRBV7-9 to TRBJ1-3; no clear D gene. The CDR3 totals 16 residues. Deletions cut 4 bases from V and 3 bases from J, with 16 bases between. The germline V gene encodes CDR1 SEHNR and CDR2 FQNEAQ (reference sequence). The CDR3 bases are TGTGCCAGCAGCTCCCCGGGCGGGGAAAGTGGAAACACCATATATTTT. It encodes CASSSPGGESGNTIYF. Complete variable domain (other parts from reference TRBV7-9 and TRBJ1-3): DTGVSQNPRHKITKRGQNVTFRCDPISEHNRLYWYRQTLGQGPEFLTYFQNEAQLEKSRLLSDRFSAERPKGSFSTLEIQRTEQGDSAMYLCASSSPGGESGNTIYFGEGSWLTVV.

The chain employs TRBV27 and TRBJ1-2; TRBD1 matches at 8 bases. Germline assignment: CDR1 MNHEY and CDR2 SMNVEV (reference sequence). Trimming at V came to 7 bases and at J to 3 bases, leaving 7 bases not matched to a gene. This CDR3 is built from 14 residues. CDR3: CASKAGTGYYGYTF. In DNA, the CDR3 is TGTGCCAGCAAAGCCGGGACAGGCTACTATGGCTACACCTTC.

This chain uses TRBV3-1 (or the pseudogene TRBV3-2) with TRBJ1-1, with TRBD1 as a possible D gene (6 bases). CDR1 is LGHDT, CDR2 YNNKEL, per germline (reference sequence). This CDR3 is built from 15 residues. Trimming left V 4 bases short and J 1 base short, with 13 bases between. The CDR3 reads CASSRLGGGNTEAFF. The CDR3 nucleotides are TGTGCCAGCAGCCGCCTTGGGGGCGGGAACACTGAAGCTTTCTTT.

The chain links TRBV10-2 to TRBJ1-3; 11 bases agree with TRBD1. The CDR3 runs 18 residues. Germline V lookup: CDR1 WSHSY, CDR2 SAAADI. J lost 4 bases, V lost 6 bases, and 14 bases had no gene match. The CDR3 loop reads CASRDRGPVGLSGNTIYF. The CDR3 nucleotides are TGCGCCAGCAGGGACAGGGGGCCAGTTGGTCTTTCGGGAAACACCATATATTTT.

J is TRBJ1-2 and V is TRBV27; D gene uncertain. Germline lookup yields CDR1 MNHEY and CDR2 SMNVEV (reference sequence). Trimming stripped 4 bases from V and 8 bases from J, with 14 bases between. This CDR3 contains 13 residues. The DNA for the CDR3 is TGTGCCAGCAGTTCCTCCTCCATTGGCGGCTACACCTTC. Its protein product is CASSSSSIGGYTF.